The 6 T cell receptor beta chains below were found in one sample sequenced in a study of shared clonotypes between healthy human individuals. Sequenced by immunoSEQ multiplex PCR; TCRdb stores in-frame clones only, minus some. This sample has some 900,000 clones, with less than 85% found just once. The sequencing input was memory CD4+ T cells sorted from blood. Specified subset: CD45RA-negative fraction. Receptors were obtained from a man between 18 and 35 years old in good health.

The gene calls are TRBV9 and TRBJ2-3, with 9 bases lining up with TRBD2. The length of the CDR3 is 16 residues. CDR1 SGDLS and CDR2 YYNGEE come from the germline V gene. V lost 0 bases, J lost 0 bases, and 2 bases stayed unmatched. This CDR3 reads CASSVGLAASTDTQYF. CDR3 sequence (DNA): TGTGCCAGCAGCGTAGGACTAGCGGCTAGCACAGATACGCAGTATTTT.

This chain connects TRBV11-2 to TRBJ2-5; 7 nucleotides line up with TRBD2. Germline V lookup: CDR1 SGHAT, CDR2 FQNNGV. Trimming took 1 base from V and 4 from J; bases not matched to a gene: 9. The CDR3 loop spans 16 amino acids. The DNA of the CDR3 is TGTGCCAGCAGCTTAGTTCCGGGAGGAACTGGAGAGACCCAGTACTTC. This sequence encodes CASSLVPGGTGETQYF.

The count of this clone is one. The gene calls are TRBV6-5 and TRBJ1-4; D uncertain. Germline CDR1 reads MNHEY; CDR2 reads SVGAGI. Trimming removed 0 bases at V and 8 bases at J, with 16 bases between. The CDR3 is 16 residues long. The CDR3 DNA sequence: TGTGCCAGCAGTTACTCGGGTGGACGAGGAGGGGAAAAACTGTTTTTT. Protein sequence: CASSYSGGRGGEKLFF.

The chain is built from TRBV7-3 and TRBJ2-1; 7 bases are shared with TRBD2. Trimming cost V 5 bases and J 5 bases; bases outside gene matches: 9. Germline CDR1 SGHTA, CDR2 FQGTGA. The CDR3 extends over 15 amino acids. The CDR3 is CASSPHGGLNNEQFF. The DNA for the CDR3 is TGTGCCAGCAGCCCGCACGGGGGGTTAAACAATGAGCAGTTCTTC.

The rearrangement joins TRBV5-1 to TRBJ1-2; D not resolved. The V and J ends lost 0 bases and 1 base respectively, with 10 bases between them. Germline V gives CDR1 SGHRS, CDR2 YFSETQ. The CDR3 is made up of 15 amino acids. CDR3: CASSLDGFGNYGYTF. In DNA form, the CDR3 reads TGCGCCAGCAGCTTGGATGGCTTCGGTAACTATGGCTACACCTTC. Combining the CDR3 with reference TRBV5-1 and TRBJ1-2 gives the whole variable domain KAGVTQTPRYLIKTRGQQVTLSCSPISGHRSVSWYQQTPGQGLQFLFEYFSETQRNKGNFPGRFSGRQFSNSRSEMNVSTLELGDSALYLCASSLDGFGNYGYTFGSGTRLTVV.

This rearrangement joins TRBV5-6 to TRBJ1-3, with no clear D. CDR1 is SGHDT, CDR2 YYEEEE, per germline. This CDR3 is 14 amino acids long. V dropped 3 bases and J dropped 0 bases, with 7 bases sitting between them. This CDR3 is CASSWRNSGNTIYF. DNA of the CDR3: TGTGCCAGCAGCTGGAGAAACTCTGGAAACACCATATATTTT.